In its sample, the clone carrying this TCR beta chain is large (0.1 to 1%). The antigen is not known. Per germline, CDR1 LNHNV and CDR2 YYDKDF (reference sequence). V dropped 3 bases and J dropped 1; count of bases not matched to a gene: 18. This CDR3 has 20 amino acids. This record belongs to a study of PD-L1 blockade in urothelial cancer. Study-wide points: Better survival was predicted by below-median pretreatment blood TCR clonality.

Synthetic analogs of TCR templates were spiked into every PCR. The repertoire was sequenced with immunoSEQ multiplex PCR; TCRdb's copy has only in-frame clones and lacks some. The sample holds about 43,000 clones, 85% to 90% seen once. The material was PBMCs, obtained around atezolizumab (anti-PD-L1) treatment. V gene TRBV15 combines with J gene TRBJ1-5, with TRBD1 matching 7 bases. The clonotype was recovered from a woman between 55 and 75 years old with urothelial cancer. CDR3 nucleotide sequence: TGTGCCACCAGCAGGCCAGGGGGGCCCGGGCCTTTTCGAAGCAATCAGCCCCAGCATTTT. It specifies CATSRPGGPGPFRSNQPQHF.